Following are 18 T cell receptor beta chains from one sample sequenced in a study of blood T cell repertoires in COVID-19. Assay used: immunoSEQ multiplex PCR; TCRdb lists only in-frame clones, some missing. The data contain some 330,000 clones, about 90% of them singletons. Sequencing was performed on PBMCs or T cells enriched from blood (not recorded which). Receptors were obtained from a man younger than 45 who had recovered from COVID-19.

V gene TRBV2 combines with J gene TRBJ2-1, with a tentative D call TRBD2 (5 bases). V lost 4 bases to trimming and J lost 3 bases, with 10 bases between them. This CDR3 comprises 14 residues. Germline V gives CDR1 SNHLY, CDR2 FYNNEI. The CDR3 protein is CASSARGIYNEQFF. CDR3 nucleotides: TGTGCCAGCAGTGCACGGGGAATCTACAATGAGCAGTTCTTC.

The chain recombines TRBV6-2 or TRBV6-3 with TRBJ2-2; maybe TRBD2 (5 bases). Trimming shortened V by 0 bases and J by 3 bases, and 11 bases separated the two germline ends. This CDR3 contains 16 residues. Germline V gene lookup returns CDR1 MNHEY and CDR2 SVGEGT. In DNA, the CDR3 is TGTGCCAGCAGTTACTCACGGGGAAGGCACACCGGGGAGCTGTTTTTT. Translation gives CASSYSRGRHTGELFF.

This chain links TRBV7-8 with TRBJ2-2; 12 nucleotides match TRBD2. CDR1 is SGHVS, CDR2 FQNEAQ, per germline. Trimming at V came to 7 bases and at J to 3 bases, leaving 9 bases not matched to a gene. The length of the CDR3 is 17 residues. CDR3 nucleotide sequence: TGTGCCAGCAAAGGGCGACTAGCGGGGGCCCACACCGGGGAGCTGTTTTTT. It specifies CASKGRLAGAHTGELFF.

V usage is TRBV2 and J usage is TRBJ1-5; D is unresolved. CDR1 and CDR2 from the germline V gene are SNHLY and FYNNEI. The CDR3 consists of 13 residues. Trimming stripped 8 bases from V and 0 bases from J, with 8 bases between. For the CDR3, the DNA is TGTGCCAGCGAGATTGGTAGCAATCAGCCCCAGCATTTT. Translating it yields CASEIGSNQPQHF.

V gene TRBV2 combines with J gene TRBJ1-4, with D perhaps TRBD1 (5 bases). This CDR3 spans 14 amino acids. Trimming cost V 4 bases and J 8 bases, with 14 bases left between them. CDR1 is SNHLY and CDR2 is FYNNEI in the germline V gene. Written as DNA, the CDR3 is TGTGCCAGCAGTGTGGGGGAGGCGGCGGAAAAACTGTTTTTT. Its translation is CASSVGEAAEKLFF.

The chain recombines TRBV6-1 with TRBJ2-3; 9 nucleotides line up with TRBD2. The trim removed 3 bases at V and 2 bases at J, leaving 9 bases unmatched. The V gene's germline CDR1 is MNHNS and CDR2 SASEGT. The CDR3 extends over 17 amino acids. The CDR3 sequence: CASSDLAGTIPTDTQYF. The DNA of the CDR3 is TGTGCCAGCAGTGACCTAGCGGGGACTATTCCCACAGATACGCAGTATTTT.

The chain has TRBV14 and TRBJ1-2, with D tentatively TRBD1 (6 bases). The germline V and J ends were trimmed by 0 bases and 6 bases, with 14 bases remaining between them. Germline V CDR1 and CDR2: SGHDN, FVKESK. The CDR3 covers 15 residues. CDR3: CASSQEAIRTDGYTF. CDR3 DNA sequence: TGTGCCAGCAGCCAAGAAGCAATCCGGACAGATGGCTACACCTTC.

CDR3 region: CASSFSHPQGSNQPQHF. The CDR3 nucleotides are TGTGCCAGCAGCTTTTCCCACCCGCAGGGAAGCAATCAGCCCCAGCATTTT. The genes are TRBV5-6 and TRBJ1-5; D perhaps matches TRBD1 (5 bases). The CDR3 consists of 17 residues. The germline V gene encodes CDR1 SGHDT and CDR2 YYEEEE. V was cut by 2 bases and J by 1 base, with 16 bases left in between.

The chain links TRBV7-2 to TRBJ2-4; TRBD2 matches 8 bases. This CDR3 is built from 16 residues. J was trimmed by 3 bases and V by 3 bases; bases with no gene match: 7. Germline values: CDR1 SGHTA, CDR2 FQGNSA. This CDR3 is CASSFGGVRSKNIQYF. The CDR3, as DNA: TGTGCCAGCAGCTTCGGGGGGGTCAGGAGCAAAAACATTCAGTACTTC.

The J gene is TRBJ2-6, the V gene TRBV9; 11 bases agree with TRBD2. V lost 2 bases and J lost 1; bases outside the gene matches: 5. Germline V CDR1 and CDR2: SGDLS, YYNGEE. There are 18 residues in the CDR3. The CDR3 coding sequence is TGTGCCAGCAGCGTCACCACTAGCGGGGGTTCTGGGGCCAACGTCCTGACTTTC. Translating it yields CASSVTTSGGSGANVLTF.

As for this clone: Other DNA sequences of this sample code for an identical CDR3. The rearrangement links TRBV20-1 to TRBJ2-5; unclear D gene. The CDR3 totals 11 residues. The V end was cut by 2 bases, the J end by 2 bases, with 3 bases between. Looked up from germline, CDR1 is DFQATT and CDR2 is SNEGSKA (reference sequence). The CDR3 loop is CSARRQETQYF. In DNA form, the CDR3 reads TGCAGTGCTAGACGGCAAGAGACCCAGTACTTC.

This clone has a single count. The V call is TRBV3-1 (or the pseudogene TRBV3-2), the J call TRBJ2-6, with a weak D call TRBD1 (7 bases). The CDR3 spans 17 residues. Trimming cost V 0 bases and J 4 bases, with 13 bases left between them. Germline lookup yields CDR1 LGHDT and CDR2 YNNKEL (reference sequence). For the CDR3, the DNA is TGTGCCAGCAGCCAAGAAGGCGGGACAGTGGGGGCCAACGTCCTGACTTTC. It codes for CASSQEGGTVGANVLTF.

The gene calls are TRBV6-1 and TRBJ1-6, with 7 bases aligning to TRBD1. Germline values: CDR1 MNHNS, CDR2 SASEGT. The V segment lost 4 bases and the J segment 6 bases; nucleotides outside the gene matches: 6. The CDR3 extends over 15 amino acids. CDR3 region: CASSARDRVNSPLHF. The CDR3 nucleotides read TGTGCCAGCAGTGCCCGGGACAGAGTTAATTCACCCCTCCACTTT.

This sequence joins TRBV2 and TRBJ2-1; D might be TRBD1 (6 bases). The germline V gene has CDR1 SNHLY and CDR2 FYNNEI. This CDR3 is built from 12 residues. Between the trimmed V and J ends, which lost 6 bases and 12 bases, there was a span of 15 bases. In DNA form, the CDR3 reads TGTGCCAGCAGCCCAGGGGAGCGAGGGCAGTTCTTC. It yields the protein CASSPGERGQFF.

This chain links TRBV12-3 or TRBV12-4 with TRBJ1-1; tentatively, D is TRBD1 (5 bases). The CDR3 has 13 residues. V shed 3 bases and J shed 8 bases, with 13 bases lying between them. The CDR3 here is CASSLGGEGEAFF. The DNA for the CDR3 is TGTGCCAGCAGTTTGGGGGGGGAAGGCGAAGCTTTCTTT.

The chain has TRBV7-6 and TRBJ2-1; weak D call: TRBD2 (6 bases). The V gene lost 5 bases and the J gene lost 15 bases, with 14 bases spanning the gap. The CDR3 contains 11 residues. Germline CDR1 is SGHVS and CDR2 is FNYEAQ. Here the CDR3 DNA reads TGTGCCAGCAGCCGGGGGATCTGGGCGTTCTTC. Translated, it gives CASSRGIWAFF. Looking up the rest from reference TRBV7-6 and TRBJ2-1 gives the full variable domain: GAGVSQSPRYKVTKRGQDVALRCDPISGHVSLYWYRQALGQGPEFLTYFNYEAQQDKSGLPNDRFSAERPEGSISTLTIQRTEQRDSAMYRCASSRGIWAFFGPGTRLTVL.

The V and J genes are TRBV12-3 or TRBV12-4 and TRBJ1-1; the match to TRBD1 covers 7 bases. J lost 9 bases, V lost 6 bases, and 7 bases had no gene match. The CDR3 runs 12 residues. The CDR3 DNA reads as TGTGCCAGCAGCCAGACAGGGACGAAAGCTTTCTTT. It translates to CASSQTGTKAFF.

CDR3 in DNA: TGTGCCAGCAGCCTAACGGGGAGCTATGGCTACACCTTC. Translated, it gives CASSLTGSYGYTF. The chain employs TRBV3-1 (or the pseudogene TRBV3-2) and TRBJ1-2; D call uncertain. With 4 bases removed from V and 4 bases from J, the gap between germline ends came to 10 bases. The CDR3 runs 13 residues. Germline loops: CDR1 LGHDT, CDR2 YNNKEL (reference sequence).